This T cell receptor (beta chain) was found in a study of metastatic and nonmetastatic thyroid tumors. This clone has at least ten counts. TCRdb reanalyzed the PCR reads with MiXCR. The top ten clones hold under 13% of a sample with some 42,000 clones, around 30% of them seen once. Trimming cost V 11 bases and J 3 bases; bases outside gene matches: 4. CDR1 and CDR2 from the germline V gene are SNHLY and FYNNEI. There are 13 residues in the CDR3. Each patient went into thyroid surgery without having received any treatment. The sequenced material came from blood. This clonotype was obtained from a male donor with papillary thyroid cancer or a benign thyroid nodule (not recorded which). Some clones in this sample may be carry-over from other donors' samples. J is TRBJ2-6 and V is TRBV2, with 7 bases that match TRBD2. The CDR3 sequence: CAGGDFGANVLTF. The CDR3 coding sequence is TGTGCCGGGGGGGATTTTGGGGCCAACGTCCTGACTTTC. The whole variable domain, filled in from reference TRBV2 and TRBJ2-6, reads EPEVTQTPSHQVTQMGQEVILRCVPISNHLYFYWYRQILGQKVEFLVSFYNNEISEKSEIFDDQFSVERPDGSNFTLKIRSTKLEDSAMYFCAGGDFGANVLTFGAGSRLTVL.